This T cell receptor (beta chain) was identified during a study of shared clonotypes between healthy human individuals. CDR1 GTSNPN and CDR2 SVGIG come from the germline V gene (reference sequence). Losses at the gene ends were 0 bases for V and 12 bases for J; bases not matched to a gene: 11. This CDR3 is 13 amino acids long. Around 220 ng DNA, approximately 31,000 T cell genomes, went into each sorted-subset replicate PCR. Measured with immunoSEQ multiplex PCR; TCRdb has only the in-frame clones, and not every one. The sample records around 2,000,000 clones, around 96% being singletons. Terminally differentiated effector memory CD45RA+ cells were left out of the naive CD8 fraction, which was CD45RO-negative and positively selected for CCR7. Free of recent acute infections or vaccinations, the donors were healthy HIV-negative adults. There were only Caucasian adults among the donors, and all lived in Nashville, Tennessee.

Material for sequencing was naive CD8+ T cells sorted from blood. This TCR was sampled from a man aged 18 to 30 in good health. V and J are TRBV30 and TRBJ2-7; TRBD2 matches 7 bases. Here the CDR3 DNA reads TGTGCCTGGAGTGTAGAGGGACCGGGGGGACCGTACTTC. As protein: CAWSVEGPGGPYF.